This TCR beta chain was recorded in a study of shared clonotypes between healthy human individuals. Study-wide results and limits: When naive CD4 clonotypes were compared across a few donors, 4% to 5.5% were shared.

For this clone: Its cognate antigen is unknown.

It was at deep level that the assay was run. Splitting of each subset's genomic DNA was done evenly across several immunoSEQ plates. Here immunoSEQ multiplex PCR was the method, and the copy in TCRdb shows in-frame clones only, minus some. The sample consists of about 2,100,000 clones, approximately 94% of them appearing once. Looked up from germline, CDR1 is MNHEY and CDR2 is SMNVEV (reference sequence). V dropped 5 bases and J dropped 8; count of bases not matched to a gene: 10. CDR3 length: 14 residues. In the naive CD8 group, cells lacked CD45RO and were positively selected for CCR7, so terminally differentiated effector memory CD45RA+ cells were left out.

Sequences were obtained from naive CD8+ T cells from PBMCs. The clonotype comes from a man between 18 and 35 years old in good health. Some clones in this sample may be carry-over from other donors' samples. This rearrangement joins TRBV27 to TRBJ1-2, with TRBD1 matching over 8 bases. The CDR3 region is CASSTHQGAQGYTF. The DNA of the CDR3 is TGTGCCAGCAGTACCCACCAGGGGGCGCAGGGCTACACCTTC.